The TCR beta chain described here comes from a study of ipilimumab plus nivolumab after autologous stem cell transplantation. On the study more broadly: Median doses per patient: a few ipilimumab, fewer than ten nivolumab. The DLBCL cohort had primary refractory and relapsed disease, with 18-month progression-free survival of roughly 86% and 30%.

Starting 14 to 28 days after autologous transplant, ipilimumab 1 mg/kg was given. Patients got 3 mg/kg IV nivolumab weeks 1, 4, 7, 10, then biweekly through week 26. The CDR3 extends over 14 amino acids. The V gene lost 5 bases and the J gene lost 4 bases, with 13 bases spanning the gap. The V gene's germline CDR1 is LGHNA and CDR2 YSLEER. Data came from immunoSEQ multiplex PCR; TCRdb stores just in-frame clones and leaves some out. The top ten clones hold about a tenth of a sample with around 15,000 clones, around four fifths of them seen once. The chain links TRBV4-3 to TRBJ2-3; D remains ambiguous. The sequence derives from a male donor with diffuse large B-cell lymphoma. Source: PBMCs, taken in a trial of ipilimumab plus nivolumab as post-transplant consolidation. CDR3 coding DNA: TGCGCCAGCAGCTTGGGCTTCAGCGCAGATACGCAGTATTTT. Its translation: CASSLGFSADTQYF.